This TCR beta chain appears in the sequencing data of a study of Ad26.COV2.S vaccination and SARS-CoV-2 variants listed by TCRdb under 2021. General notes on the study: Vaccine-arm donors were drawn from COV1001, a multicentre, randomized, double-blind, placebo-controlled phase I-IIa trial of Ad26.COV2.S in healthy adults. Ad26.COV2.S was given intramuscularly at 5x10^10 or 1x10^11 viral particles, as a single shot or as two shots 56 days apart. Sequencing of the TCRbeta repertoire served to evaluate the specificity and breadth of SARS-CoV-2-reactive T cell receptors following Ad26.COV2.S vaccination. The TCR-sequenced set comprised about 32 samples: around 20 Ad26.COV2.S vaccine recipients, 5 placebo recipients and 8 SARS-CoV-2 convalescent individuals. Trial participants were randomized into five groups of five: low-dose or high-dose Ad26.COV2.S given once or twice, or placebo on both occasions. Investigators did not know the trial group allocation while performing experiments and assessing outcomes. What the authors observed across the whole study: Higher spike-specific TCR breadth was observed in Ad26.COV2.S recipients than in placebo recipients (P = 0.0014). The authors noted that total T cell responses may have been underestimated by the TCR breadth and depth analyses. Vaccine and placebo recipients had similar non-spike TCR breadth, a finding consistent with the vaccine containing only spike. After vaccination, substantial breadth of spike-specific CD8+ and CD4+ T cell responses was reported. The study was not powered to compare responses between vaccine doses or regimens.

The immunoSEQ Assay was used to sequence TCRbeta CDR3 regions. After extraction, genomic DNA underwent amplification by bias-controlled multiplex PCR, followed by high-throughput sequencing. In the original analysis: To quantify the absolute abundance of every unique TCRbeta CDR3 region, sequences were collapsed and filtered. T cell fraction was estimated by normalization of TCRbeta template counts to usable DNA, with usable DNA being measured through amplification of reference genes present in all nucleated cells. Repertoire TCRs were annotated as SARS-CoV-2-specific when V gene, CDR3 amino acid sequence and J gene were exactly matched to a known reactive TCR set. MIRA supplied the reference SARS-CoV-2 TCR set, which was filtered for enrichment in COVID-19-positive ImmuneCODE repertoires so that public or cross-reactive TCRs were removed. Based on the MIRA antigens, annotated TCRs were further analysed at the level of specific ORF or position within ORF. Breadth was defined as the number of annotated unique rearrangements divided by the total number of unique productive rearrangements, and depth was defined as the summed frequency of the annotated unique rearrangements. Two-sided Wilcoxon rank-sum tests were used to compare TCR breadth between groups. TCRdb's version of the immuneACCESS table is confined to in-frame rearrangements and falls short of the full clone set. An unresolved V gene accounts for under half of the shortfall where checked; the remainder is of unknown origin. V, J and clone size are taken as reported in that table, and D and trimming were inferred from the DNA itself. This sample has 450,000 to 550,000 clones in its table, and about 88% of those were observed once. The ten largest clones add up to about 2.4% of the sample.

Notes on this clone: Its antigen remains unidentified. No base quality values were provided; no much bigger clone lies one nucleotide off.

The germline ends are 17 bases apart after V is trimmed by 3 bases and J by 12 bases. The CDR3, from cysteine to phenylalanine, totals 14 residues. The only DNA kept is the CDR3, 42 bases in frame from the first base. Sequences MNHNS (CDR1) and SASEGT (CDR2) are obtained from the germline V gene. The treatment or condition label on this specimen signifies: around 19 received Ad26.COV2.S at low or high dose, single or two shots; roughly 5 received placebo; per-sample allocation not given. For vaccine and placebo recipients, repertoires were sequenced using samples collected on day 63 after the first injection. In Cohort 1b, about two dozen adults aged 18-55 years were enrolled at a single site in Boston, USA, between 29 July and 7 August 2020. Ad26.COV2.S was a replication-incompetent adenovirus type 26 vector that expressed a prefusion-stabilized SARS-CoV-2 spike protein derived from the original Wuhan strain.

Here the sequenced sample was peripheral blood, taken in a trial of Ad26.COV2.S vaccine versus placebo. Recombination connected TRBV6-1 to TRBJ1-4; matching of 6 bases hints at TRBD1 as the D gene. The TCR comes from a person aged 18 to 59 who received the Ad26.COV2.S COVID-19 vaccine or a placebo. The CDR3 corresponds to CASSERGRSSELFF. The DNA sequence is given as TGTGCCAGCAGTGAGAGGGGGAGAAGTAGTGAACTGTTTTTT.